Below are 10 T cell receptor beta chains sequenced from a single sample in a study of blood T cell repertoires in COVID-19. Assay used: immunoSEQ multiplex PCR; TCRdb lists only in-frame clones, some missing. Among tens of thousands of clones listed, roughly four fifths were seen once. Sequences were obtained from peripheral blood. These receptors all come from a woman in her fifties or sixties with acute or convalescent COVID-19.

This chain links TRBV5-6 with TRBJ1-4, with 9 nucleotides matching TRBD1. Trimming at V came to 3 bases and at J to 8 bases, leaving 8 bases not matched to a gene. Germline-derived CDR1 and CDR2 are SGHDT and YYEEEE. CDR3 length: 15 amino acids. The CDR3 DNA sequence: TGTGCCAGCAGCTCCGAGACAGGGGGGAGGGAAAAACTGTTTTTT. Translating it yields CASSSETGGREKLFF.

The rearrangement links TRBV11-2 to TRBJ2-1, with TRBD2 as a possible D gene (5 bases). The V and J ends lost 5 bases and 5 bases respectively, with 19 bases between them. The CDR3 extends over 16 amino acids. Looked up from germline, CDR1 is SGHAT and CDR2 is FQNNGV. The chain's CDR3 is CASSKVRVLEDNEQFF. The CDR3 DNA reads TGTGCCAGCAGCAAAGTCCGGGTTTTGGAGGACAATGAGCAGTTCTTC.

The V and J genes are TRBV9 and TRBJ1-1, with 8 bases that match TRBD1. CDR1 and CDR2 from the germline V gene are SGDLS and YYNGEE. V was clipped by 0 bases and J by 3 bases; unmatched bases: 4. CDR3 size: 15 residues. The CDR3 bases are TGTGCCAGCAGCGTAGAGGCAGGGGGCTACACTGAAGCTTTCTTT. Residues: CASSVEAGGYTEAFF.

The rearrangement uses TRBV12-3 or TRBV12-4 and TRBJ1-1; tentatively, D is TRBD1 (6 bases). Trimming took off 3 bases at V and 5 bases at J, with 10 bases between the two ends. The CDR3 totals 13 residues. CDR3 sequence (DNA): TGTGCCAGCAGTTTCGCAGGGGTGACTGAAGCTTTCTTT. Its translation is CASSFAGVTEAFF.

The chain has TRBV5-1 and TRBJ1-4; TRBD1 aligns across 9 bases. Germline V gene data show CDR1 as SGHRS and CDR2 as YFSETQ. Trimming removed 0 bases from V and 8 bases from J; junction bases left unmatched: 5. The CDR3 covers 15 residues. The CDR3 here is CASSLGTGGGEKLFF. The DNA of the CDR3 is TGCGCCAGCAGCTTGGGAACAGGGGGCGGCGAAAAACTGTTTTTT.

CDR3 nucleotide sequence: TGTGCCAGCAGCCAATCCACCTCGGGGAGGGAAGGGAGTGGCTACACCTTC. Translated, it gives CASSQSTSGREGSGYTF. The chain joins TRBV4-2 to TRBJ1-2; D is unclear. Germline V gene data show CDR1 as LGHNA and CDR2 as YNFKEQ. V was clipped by 2 bases and J by 7 bases, with 23 bases between them. CDR3 length: 17 residues.

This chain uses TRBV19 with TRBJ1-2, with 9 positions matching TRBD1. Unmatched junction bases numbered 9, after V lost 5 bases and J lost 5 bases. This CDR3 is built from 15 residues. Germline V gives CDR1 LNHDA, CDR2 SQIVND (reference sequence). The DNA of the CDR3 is TGTGCCAGTAGTGTCCCGGGACAGGGACGGTATGGCTACACCTTC. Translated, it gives CASSVPGQGRYGYTF.

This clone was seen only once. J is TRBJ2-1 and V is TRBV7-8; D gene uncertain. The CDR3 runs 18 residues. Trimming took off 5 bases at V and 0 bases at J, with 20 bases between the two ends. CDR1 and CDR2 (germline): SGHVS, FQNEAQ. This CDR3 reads CASSPTPKLISSYNEQFF. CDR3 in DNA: TGTGCCAGCAGCCCGACCCCCAAACTAATATCCTCCTACAATGAGCAGTTCTTC.

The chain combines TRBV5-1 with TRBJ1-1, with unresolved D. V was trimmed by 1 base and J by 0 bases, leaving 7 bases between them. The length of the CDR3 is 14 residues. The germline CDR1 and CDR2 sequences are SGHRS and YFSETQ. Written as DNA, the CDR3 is TGCGCCAGCAGCTTGTATCCGGTGAACACTGAAGCTTTCTTT. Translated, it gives CASSLYPVNTEAFF. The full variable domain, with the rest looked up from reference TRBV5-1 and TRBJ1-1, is KAGVTQTPRYLIKTRGQQVTLSCSPISGHRSVSWYQQTPGQGLQFLFEYFSETQRNKGNFPGRFSGRQFSNSRSEMNVSTLELGDSALYLCASSLYPVNTEAFFGQGTRLTVV.

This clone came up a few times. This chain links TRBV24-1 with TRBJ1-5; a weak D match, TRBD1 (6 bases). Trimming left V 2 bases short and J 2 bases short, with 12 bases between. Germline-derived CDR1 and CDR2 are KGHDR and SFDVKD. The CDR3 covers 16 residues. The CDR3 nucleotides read TGTGCCACCAGTGATTCCACAGGGATTGGCAATCAGCCCCAGCATTTT. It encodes CATSDSTGIGNQPQHF.